This passage covers 6 T cell receptor beta chains from one sample sequenced in a study of metastatic and nonmetastatic thyroid tumors. TCRdb used MiXCR to call clones anew from the PCR reads. The data show around 22,000 clones, roughly a fifth seen once. Prior to thyroid surgery, none of the patients had received any treatment. Sequenced input: blood. The receptors were sampled from a female donor with papillary thyroid cancer or a benign thyroid nodule (not recorded which). Some clones in this sample may be carry-over from other donors' samples.

The V gene is TRBV20-1, the J gene TRBJ1-2, with unresolved D. CDR3 length equals 11 residues. V was shortened by 4 bases and J by 8 bases, with 11 bases between the two germline ends. Germline V lookup: CDR1 DFQATT, CDR2 SNEGSKA (reference sequence). Written as DNA, the CDR3 is TGCAGTGCTAACCGGCTCGTCGGCTACACCTTC. Translation gives CSANRLVGYTF.

This clone is medium-sized within its sample. The rearrangement links TRBV6-2 or TRBV6-3 to TRBJ2-7, with TRBD1 identical over 10 bases. With 2 bases clipped from V and 3 bases from J, the junction kept 4 bases outside the gene matches. Germline V gene data show CDR1 as MNHEY and CDR2 as SVGEGT. The CDR3 runs 15 residues. The CDR3 here is CASSYGTGEFYEQYF. In DNA, the CDR3 is TGTGCCAGCAGTTACGGGACAGGGGAATTCTACGAGCAGTACTTC.

The V gene is TRBV6-1, the J gene TRBJ1-2; D remains ambiguous. CDR1 is MNHNS and CDR2 is SASEGT in the germline V gene. With 3 bases removed from V and 4 bases from J, the gap between germline ends came to 12 bases. This CDR3 region has 14 residues. For the CDR3, the DNA is TGTGCCAGCAGTGACCCGGGGAAGGTCTATGGCTACACCTTC. Translated: CASSDPGKVYGYTF.

As to this clone: This CDR3 is missing its conserved last phenylalanine or tryptophan, likely due to a read error. The chain links TRBV4-1 to TRBJ2-6, with unresolved D. The CDR3 consists of 19 residues. Germline-derived CDR1 and CDR2 are MGHRA and YSYEKL. The V and J ends lost 7 bases and 0 bases respectively, with 22 bases between them. The CDR3 coding sequence is TGCGCCAGCATCCACGACCCCGACGGCTTCCGCTCTGGGGCCAACGTCCTGACTTCC. Its translation is CASIHDPDGFRSGANVLTS.

Turning to this clone: Within the sample, other DNA sequences also encode this same CDR3. The chain recombines TRBV5-1 with TRBJ1-1; 7 bases fit TRBD1. J was trimmed by 7 bases and V by 0 bases; bases with no gene match: 3. CDR3 length equals 13 residues. Germline CDR1 and CDR2: SGHRS and YFSETQ. The CDR3 loop is CASSLAQGVEAFF. The CDR3 nucleotides are TGCGCCAGCAGCTTGGCTCAGGGGGTTGAAGCTTTCTTT.

This clone was recorded many times. The chain combines TRBV2 with TRBJ2-3; TRBD2 agrees at 10 bases. The CDR3 sequence is 20 residues long. With V trimmed by 2 bases and J by 0 bases, 14 bases remained unmatched. Germline assignment: CDR1 SNHLY and CDR2 FYNNEI. The CDR3 coding sequence is TGTGCCAGCAGTGAATGGGTGCTAGCGGGAGAGACGTCTAGCACAGATACGCAGTATTTT. This gives the protein CASSEWVLAGETSSTDTQYF.